These T cell receptor beta chains were read from a single sample in a study of T cell responses to AZD1222 COVID-19 vaccine. The repertoire was sequenced with immunoSEQ multiplex PCR; TCRdb's copy has only in-frame clones and lacks some. This table holds 140,000 to 150,000 clones, 85% to 95% found once. The material was peripheral blood, obtained on day 0 of AZD1222 vaccination. These TCRs come from an adult in good health. Each CDR3 is given with its conserved first and last residue. Fields, in order: J gene, V gene, D gene, clone size, CDR3 DNA, CDR3 protein. The D gene is left open where the match is weak. Clone size is given for some rows only: seen once, a few or many times, or a class if the clone is expanded.

j_gene: TRBJ1-3
v_gene: TRBV2
d_gene: -
abundance: -
CDR3nt: TGTGCCAGCAAGGGCAGGACCTCTGGAAACACCATATATTTT
CDR3aa: CASKGRTSGNTIYF

j_gene: TRBJ1-3
v_gene: TRBV9
d_gene: -
abundance: -
CDR3nt: TGTGCCAGCAGCGTAGGTTGGCAGGGAGGGGGAAACACCATATATTTT
CDR3aa: CASSVGWQGGGNTIYF

j_gene: TRBJ2-1
v_gene: TRBV11-3
d_gene: TRBD2
abundance: -
CDR3nt: TGTGCCAGCAGCTCACCTGAGCGGGAGGGGGACAATGAGCAGTTCTTC
CDR3aa: CASSSPEREGDNEQFF

j_gene: TRBJ1-2
v_gene: TRBV5-4
d_gene: TRBD1
abundance: -
CDR3nt: TGTGCCAGCAGCTTTATACCGGGACAGCGAGGGTATGGCTACACCTTC
CDR3aa: CASSFIPGQRGYGYTF

j_gene: TRBJ1-5
v_gene: TRBV20-1
d_gene: TRBD1
abundance: -
CDR3nt: TGCAGTGCTAGTGTCCAGGGGGGACGCAATCAGCCCCAGCATTTT
CDR3aa: CSASVQGGRNQPQHF

j_gene: TRBJ2-1
v_gene: TRBV5-4
d_gene: TRBD2
abundance: -
CDR3nt: TGTGCCAGCAGCTTGGATCTAGCGGGGAGCAATGAGCAGTTCTTC
CDR3aa: CASSLDLAGSNEQFF

j_gene: TRBJ2-1
v_gene: TRBV9
d_gene: TRBD2
abundance: once
CDR3nt: TGTGCCAGCAGCGTAGGGAGCGGGATTTATGAGCAGTTCTTC
CDR3aa: CASSVGSGIYEQFF

j_gene: TRBJ2-2
v_gene: TRBV24-1
d_gene: -
abundance: -
CDR3nt: TGTGCCACCAGTGATTCAGATCGCGCCGGGGAGCTGTTTTTT
CDR3aa: CATSDSDRAGELFF

j_gene: TRBJ1-1
v_gene: TRBV5-1
d_gene: TRBD1
abundance: -
CDR3nt: TGCGCCAGCAGCTTGGCCCGGACAGGCGAGAACACTGAAGCTTTCTTT
CDR3aa: CASSLARTGENTEAFF

j_gene: TRBJ2-1
v_gene: TRBV9
d_gene: TRBD2
abundance: -
CDR3nt: TGTGCCAGCAGCGTCTCGGGACTAGCGGGATACAATGAGCAGTTCTTC
CDR3aa: CASSVSGLAGYNEQFF

j_gene: TRBJ2-7
v_gene: TRBV5-1
d_gene: -
abundance: -
CDR3nt: TGCGCCAGCTTCGACGGGAGCTCCTACGAGCAGTACTTC
CDR3aa: CASFDGSSYEQYF

j_gene: TRBJ2-1
v_gene: TRBV2
d_gene: -
abundance: -
CDR3nt: TGTGCCAGCAAGCCGGGAGACAATGAGCAGTTCTTC
CDR3aa: CASKPGDNEQFF

j_gene: TRBJ1-1
v_gene: TRBV19
d_gene: -
abundance: -
CDR3nt: TGTGCCAGCATGCCTCTTTTGAACACTGAAGCTTTCTTT
CDR3aa: CASMPLLNTEAFF

j_gene: TRBJ1-1
v_gene: TRBV27
d_gene: -
abundance: -
CDR3nt: TGTGCCAGCAGTTTAGGAAAGAACACTGAAGCTTTCTTT
CDR3aa: CASSLGKNTEAFF

j_gene: TRBJ1-6
v_gene: TRBV20-1
d_gene: -
abundance: -
CDR3nt: TGCAGCGCGGGTTCACCCCTCCACTTT
CDR3aa: CSAGSPLHF

j_gene: TRBJ2-1
v_gene: TRBV5-1
d_gene: TRBD2
abundance: -
CDR3nt: TGCGCCAGCAGCTTGGGGGGGACTAGCGGAGTCAATGAGCAGTTCTTC
CDR3aa: CASSLGGTSGVNEQFF

j_gene: TRBJ2-7
v_gene: TRBV6-4
d_gene: -
abundance: -
CDR3nt: TGTGCCAGCGCCGCGGGTCCTACCTACGAGCAGTACTTC
CDR3aa: CASAAGPTYEQYF

j_gene: TRBJ2-1
v_gene: TRBV5-8
d_gene: -
abundance: -
CDR3nt: TGTGCCAGCAGCTTTACGGACCTCGTATACAATGAGCAGTTCTTC
CDR3aa: CASSFTDLVYNEQFF

j_gene: TRBJ2-7
v_gene: TRBV2
d_gene: -
abundance: few
CDR3nt: TGTGCCAGCAGTCGGTCCAGCTTCGAGCAGTACTTC
CDR3aa: CASSRSSFEQYF

j_gene: TRBJ2-1
v_gene: TRBV24-1
d_gene: TRBD2
abundance: once
CDR3nt: TGTGCCACCAGTGACACGACTAGCGGCTCCTACAATGAGCAGTTCTTC
CDR3aa: CATSDTTSGSYNEQFF

j_gene: TRBJ2-1
v_gene: TRBV6-2/TRBV6-3
d_gene: -
abundance: -
CDR3nt: TGTGCCAGCAGCCAGTATGGGGAGCAGTTCTTC
CDR3aa: CASSQYGEQFF

j_gene: TRBJ1-1
v_gene: TRBV3-1/TRBV3-2
d_gene: TRBD1
abundance: -
CDR3nt: TGTGCCAGCAGCCAAGATCGACAGGGAAGTATGAACACTGAAGCTTTCTTT
CDR3aa: CASSQDRQGSMNTEAFF

j_gene: TRBJ2-7
v_gene: TRBV6-1
d_gene: TRBD2
abundance: -
CDR3nt: TGTGCCAGCAGTGAAGTTAGCGGGAGTTCCTACGAGCAGTACTTC
CDR3aa: CASSEVSGSSYEQYF

j_gene: TRBJ2-7
v_gene: TRBV5-4
d_gene: TRBD1
abundance: -
CDR3nt: TGTGCCAGCAGCGGGGGACAGCCCAGCCACGAGCAGTACTTC
CDR3aa: CASSGGQPSHEQYF

j_gene: TRBJ1-3
v_gene: TRBV3-1/TRBV3-2
d_gene: -
abundance: -
CDR3nt: TGTGCCAGCAGTTCGGGGTCCGTCGGAAACACCATATATTTT
CDR3aa: CASSSGSVGNTIYF

j_gene: TRBJ1-3
v_gene: TRBV19
d_gene: -
abundance: -
CDR3nt: TGTGCCAGTAGTTCCTCCCGGGAGTTCGGAAACACCATATATTTT
CDR3aa: CASSSSREFGNTIYF

j_gene: TRBJ2-1
v_gene: TRBV29-1
d_gene: -
abundance: -
CDR3nt: TGCAGCGTTGAAGATCCACAAAGTGAGCAGTTCTTC
CDR3aa: CSVEDPQSEQFF

j_gene: TRBJ2-1
v_gene: TRBV12-3/TRBV12-4
d_gene: -
abundance: -
CDR3nt: TGTGCCAGCAGTTTAAGACTCAACAATGAGCAGTTCTTC
CDR3aa: CASSLRLNNEQFF

j_gene: TRBJ2-1
v_gene: TRBV29-1
d_gene: TRBD1
abundance: -
CDR3nt: TGCAGCGTTGTTAGGGGGACAGGGTACAATGAGCAGTTCTTC
CDR3aa: CSVVRGTGYNEQFF

j_gene: TRBJ1-2
v_gene: TRBV3-1/TRBV3-2
d_gene: -
abundance: -
CDR3nt: TGTGCCAGCAGCCAAGCAGCGACAGGCCTTATGGGTGGCTACACCTTC
CDR3aa: CASSQAATGLMGGYTF

j_gene: TRBJ1-2
v_gene: TRBV10-3
d_gene: -
abundance: -
CDR3nt: TGTGCCATCAGTGAACCGGGGGCGCGCTATGGCTACACCTTC
CDR3aa: CAISEPGARYGYTF

j_gene: TRBJ2-7
v_gene: TRBV6-1
d_gene: -
abundance: -
CDR3nt: TGTGCCAGCAGTGAACCTTCCTACGAGCAGTACTTC
CDR3aa: CASSEPSYEQYF

j_gene: TRBJ2-1
v_gene: TRBV3-1/TRBV3-2
d_gene: -
abundance: -
CDR3nt: TGTGCCAGCAGCCACCTCACAAGCGGGTTCTACAATGAGCAGTTCTTC
CDR3aa: CASSHLTSGFYNEQFF

j_gene: TRBJ1-2
v_gene: TRBV11-2
d_gene: -
abundance: -
CDR3nt: TGTGCCAGCAGCTTAGGTCCATATGGCTACACCTTC
CDR3aa: CASSLGPYGYTF

j_gene: TRBJ2-3
v_gene: TRBV11-3
d_gene: -
abundance: -
CDR3nt: TGTGCCAGCAGCTTTAGGGCAGGAGTCACAGATACGCAGTATTTT
CDR3aa: CASSFRAGVTDTQYF

j_gene: TRBJ1-5
v_gene: TRBV20-1
d_gene: -
abundance: -
CDR3nt: TGCAGTGCTAGTTTGACAGGATGGAGCAATCAGCCCCAGCATTTT
CDR3aa: CSASLTGWSNQPQHF

j_gene: TRBJ1-2
v_gene: TRBV3-1/TRBV3-2
d_gene: -
abundance: -
CDR3nt: TGTGCCAGCAGCCCAGGGACGGATAACTATGGCTACACCTTC
CDR3aa: CASSPGTDNYGYTF

j_gene: TRBJ2-1
v_gene: TRBV28
d_gene: TRBD2
abundance: -
CDR3nt: TGTGCCAGCAGTTTCCGAGCGAGACTAGCGGGAGCTATACCGTACAATGAGCAGTTCTTC
CDR3aa: CASSFRARLAGAIPYNEQFF

j_gene: TRBJ1-1
v_gene: TRBV5-1
d_gene: -
abundance: -
CDR3nt: TGCGCCAGCAGCCGTACCGGGACGGAGAACACTGAAGCTTTCTTT
CDR3aa: CASSRTGTENTEAFF

j_gene: TRBJ1-3
v_gene: TRBV6-6
d_gene: -
abundance: once
CDR3nt: TGTGCCAGCAGTTATGGGGGTAACACCATATATTTT
CDR3aa: CASSYGGNTIYF

j_gene: TRBJ1-5
v_gene: TRBV28
d_gene: -
abundance: -
CDR3nt: TGTGCCAGCAGTTTAAAACTCGGAGGTATGAGCAATCAGCCCCAGCATTTT
CDR3aa: CASSLKLGGMSNQPQHF

j_gene: TRBJ2-5
v_gene: TRBV11-2
d_gene: -
abundance: few
CDR3nt: TGTGCCAGCAGCTTAGTCGGGACAAGTCAAGAGACCCAGTACTTC
CDR3aa: CASSLVGTSQETQYF

j_gene: TRBJ1-5
v_gene: TRBV18
d_gene: -
abundance: -
CDR3nt: TGTGCCAGCTCACCAGCAGGGCGCGTTAACCAGCCCCAGCATTTT
CDR3aa: CASSPAGRVNQPQHF

j_gene: TRBJ2-7
v_gene: TRBV30
d_gene: -
abundance: -
CDR3nt: TGTGCCTGGAATCCTAGGAACTACGAGCAGTACTTC
CDR3aa: CAWNPRNYEQYF

j_gene: TRBJ2-1
v_gene: TRBV25-1
d_gene: TRBD2
abundance: -
CDR3nt: TGTGCCAGCAGTGAACTAGCGGGAGCGTACAATGAGCAGTTCTTC
CDR3aa: CASSELAGAYNEQFF

j_gene: TRBJ2-1
v_gene: TRBV7-2
d_gene: TRBD2
abundance: -
CDR3nt: TGTGCCAGCAGCTCCTCCTGGACTAGCGGTCCCGCCTACAATGAGCAGTTCTTC
CDR3aa: CASSSSWTSGPAYNEQFF

j_gene: TRBJ2-3
v_gene: TRBV24-1
d_gene: -
abundance: -
CDR3nt: TGTGCCACCAGTGATTGGCCGGTGGGGACAGATACGCAGTATTTT
CDR3aa: CATSDWPVGTDTQYF

j_gene: TRBJ2-7
v_gene: TRBV2
d_gene: -
abundance: -
CDR3nt: TGTGCCAGTAACGGTGGAAGCTCCTACGAGCAGTACTTC
CDR3aa: CASNGGSSYEQYF

j_gene: TRBJ2-3
v_gene: TRBV6-1
d_gene: -
abundance: few
CDR3nt: TGTGCCAGCAGTGAGGTGAGCGTGCGAGATACGCAGTATTTT
CDR3aa: CASSEVSVRDTQYF

j_gene: TRBJ2-7
v_gene: TRBV11-1
d_gene: -
abundance: -
CDR3nt: TGTGCCAGCAGTTGGCTTGGAGAGGGCTCCTACGAGCAGTACTTC
CDR3aa: CASSWLGEGSYEQYF